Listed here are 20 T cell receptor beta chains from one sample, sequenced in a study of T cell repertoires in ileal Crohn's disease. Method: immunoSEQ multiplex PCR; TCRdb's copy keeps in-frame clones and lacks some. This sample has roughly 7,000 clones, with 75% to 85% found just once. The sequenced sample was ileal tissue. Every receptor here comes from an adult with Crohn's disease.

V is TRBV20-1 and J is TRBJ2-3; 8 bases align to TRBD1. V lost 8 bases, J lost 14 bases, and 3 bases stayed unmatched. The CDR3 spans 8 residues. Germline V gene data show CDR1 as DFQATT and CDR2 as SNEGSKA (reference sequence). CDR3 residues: CSTGQGYF. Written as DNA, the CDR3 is TGCAGTACTGGACAGGGGTATTTT.

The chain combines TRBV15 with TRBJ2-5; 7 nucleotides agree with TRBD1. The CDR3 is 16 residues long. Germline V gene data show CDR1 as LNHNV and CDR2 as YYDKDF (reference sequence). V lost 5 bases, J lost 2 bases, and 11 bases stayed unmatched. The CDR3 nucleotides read TGTGCCACCAGCGATCCGGGACAGCTCCGTCAAGAGACCCAGTACTTC. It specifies CATSDPGQLRQETQYF.

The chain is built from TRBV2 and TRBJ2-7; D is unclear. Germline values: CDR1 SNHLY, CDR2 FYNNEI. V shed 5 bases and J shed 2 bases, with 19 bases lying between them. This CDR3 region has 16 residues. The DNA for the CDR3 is TGTGCCAGCAGTCACAACCCGCCGCGGTCCACCTACGAGCAGTACTTC. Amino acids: CASSHNPPRSTYEQYF.

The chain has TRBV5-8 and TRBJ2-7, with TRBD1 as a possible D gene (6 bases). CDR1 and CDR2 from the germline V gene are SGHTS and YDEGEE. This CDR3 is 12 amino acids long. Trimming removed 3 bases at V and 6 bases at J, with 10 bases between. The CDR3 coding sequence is TGTGCCAGCAGCTCCGCAGGGGTCGAGCAGTACTTC. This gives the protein CASSSAGVEQYF.

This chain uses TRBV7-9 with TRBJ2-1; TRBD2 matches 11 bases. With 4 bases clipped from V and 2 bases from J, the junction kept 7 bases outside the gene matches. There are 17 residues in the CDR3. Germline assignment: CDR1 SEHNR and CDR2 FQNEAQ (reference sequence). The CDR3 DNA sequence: TGTGCCAGCAGCTCACTAGCGGGAGATGGGACCTACAATGAGCAGTTCTTC. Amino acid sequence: CASSSLAGDGTYNEQFF.

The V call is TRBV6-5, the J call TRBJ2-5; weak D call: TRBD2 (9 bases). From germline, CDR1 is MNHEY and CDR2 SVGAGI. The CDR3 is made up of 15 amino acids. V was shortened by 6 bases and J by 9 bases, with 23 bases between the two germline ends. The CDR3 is CASRLDRAGGGAQYF. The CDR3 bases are TGTGCCAGCAGACTGGACAGGGCGGGCGGGGGGGCCCAGTACTTC.

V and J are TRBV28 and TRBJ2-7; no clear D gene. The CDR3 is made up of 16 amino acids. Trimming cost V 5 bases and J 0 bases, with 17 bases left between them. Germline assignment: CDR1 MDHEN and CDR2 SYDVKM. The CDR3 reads CASSPPPRLTSYEQYF. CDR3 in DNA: TGTGCCAGCAGTCCACCCCCCCGACTTACCTCCTACGAGCAGTACTTC. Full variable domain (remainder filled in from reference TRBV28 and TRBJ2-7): DVKVTQSSRYLVKRTGEKVFLECVQDMDHENMFWYRQDPGLGLRLIYFSYDVKMKEKGDIPEGYSVSREKKERFSLILESASTNQTSMYLCASSPPPRLTSYEQYFGPGTRLTVT.

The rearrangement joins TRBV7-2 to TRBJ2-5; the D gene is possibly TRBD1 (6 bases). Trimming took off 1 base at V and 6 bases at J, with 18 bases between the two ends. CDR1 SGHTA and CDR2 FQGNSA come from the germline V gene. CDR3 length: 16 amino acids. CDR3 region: CASSLGPQGIGKTQYF. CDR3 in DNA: TGTGCCAGCAGCTTAGGCCCCCAGGGGATCGGCAAGACCCAGTACTTC.

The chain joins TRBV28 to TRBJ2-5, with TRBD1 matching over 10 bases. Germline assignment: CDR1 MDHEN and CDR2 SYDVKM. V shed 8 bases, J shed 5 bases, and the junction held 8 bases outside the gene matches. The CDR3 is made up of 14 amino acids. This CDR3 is CASRDRGLGETQYF. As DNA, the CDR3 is TGTGCCAGCCGAGACAGGGGGCTAGGGGAGACCCAGTACTTC.

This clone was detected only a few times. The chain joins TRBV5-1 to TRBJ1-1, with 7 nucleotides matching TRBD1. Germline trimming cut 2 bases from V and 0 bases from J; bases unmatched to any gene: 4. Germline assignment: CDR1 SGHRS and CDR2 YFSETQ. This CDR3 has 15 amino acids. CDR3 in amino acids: CASSLQGKLNTEAFF. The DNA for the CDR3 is TGCGCCAGCAGCTTACAGGGGAAACTGAACACTGAAGCTTTCTTT.

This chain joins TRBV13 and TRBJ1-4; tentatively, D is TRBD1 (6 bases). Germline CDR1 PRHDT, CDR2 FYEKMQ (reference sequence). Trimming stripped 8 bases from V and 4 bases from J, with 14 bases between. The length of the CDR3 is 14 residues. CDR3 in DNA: TGTGCCAGCTCCCAGAGGGGGAATAATGAAAAACTGTTTTTT. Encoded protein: CASSQRGNNEKLFF.

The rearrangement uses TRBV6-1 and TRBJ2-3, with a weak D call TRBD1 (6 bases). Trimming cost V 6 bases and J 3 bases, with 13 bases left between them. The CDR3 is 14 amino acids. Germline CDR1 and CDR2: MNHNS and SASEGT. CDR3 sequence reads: CASRWSGTTDTQYF. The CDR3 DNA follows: TGTGCCAGCAGGTGGTCAGGGACAACAGATACGCAGTATTTT.

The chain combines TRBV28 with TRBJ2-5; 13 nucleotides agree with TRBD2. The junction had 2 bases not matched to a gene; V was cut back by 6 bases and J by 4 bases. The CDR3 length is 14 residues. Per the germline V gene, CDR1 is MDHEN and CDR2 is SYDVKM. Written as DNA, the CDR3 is TGTGCCAGCAGAGGACTAGCGGGAGTAGAGACCCAGTACTTC. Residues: CASRGLAGVETQYF. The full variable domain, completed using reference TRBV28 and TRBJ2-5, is DVKVTQSSRYLVKRTGEKVFLECVQDMDHENMFWYRQDPGLGLRLIYFSYDVKMKEKGDIPEGYSVSREKKERFSLILESASTNQTSMYLCASRGLAGVETQYFGPGTRLLVL.

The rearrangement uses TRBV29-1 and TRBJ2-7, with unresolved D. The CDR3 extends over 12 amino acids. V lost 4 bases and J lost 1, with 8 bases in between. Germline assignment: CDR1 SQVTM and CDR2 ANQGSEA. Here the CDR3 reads CSVVEQSYEQYF. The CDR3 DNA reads TGCAGCGTTGTCGAGCAATCCTACGAGCAGTACTTC.

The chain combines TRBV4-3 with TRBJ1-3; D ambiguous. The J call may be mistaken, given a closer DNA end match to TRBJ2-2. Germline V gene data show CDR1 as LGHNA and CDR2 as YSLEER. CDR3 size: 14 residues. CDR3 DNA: TGCGCCAGCAGCTTAGGACCCCATTCGGGGGAGCTGTTTTTT. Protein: CASSLGPHSGELFF.

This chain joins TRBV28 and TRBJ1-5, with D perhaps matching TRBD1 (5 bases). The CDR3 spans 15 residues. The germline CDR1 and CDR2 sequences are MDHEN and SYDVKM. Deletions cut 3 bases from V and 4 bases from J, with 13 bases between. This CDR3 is CASSFSQGGNQPQHF. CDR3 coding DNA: TGTGCCAGCAGTTTCAGCCAGGGCGGTAATCAGCCCCAGCATTTT.

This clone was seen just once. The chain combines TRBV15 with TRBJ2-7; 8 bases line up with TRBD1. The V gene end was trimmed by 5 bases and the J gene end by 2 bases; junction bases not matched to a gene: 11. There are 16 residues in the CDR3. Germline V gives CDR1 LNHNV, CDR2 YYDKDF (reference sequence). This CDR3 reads CATSGTGQGLTYEQYF. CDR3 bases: TGTGCCACCAGCGGAACCGGACAGGGCCTTACCTACGAGCAGTACTTC. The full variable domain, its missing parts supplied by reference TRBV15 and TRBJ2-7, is DAMVIQNPRYQVTQFGKPVTLSCSQTLNHNVMYWYQQKSSQAPKLLFHYYDKDFNNEADTPDNFQSRRPNTSFCFLDIRSPGLGDTAMYLCATSGTGQGLTYEQYFGPGTRLTVT.

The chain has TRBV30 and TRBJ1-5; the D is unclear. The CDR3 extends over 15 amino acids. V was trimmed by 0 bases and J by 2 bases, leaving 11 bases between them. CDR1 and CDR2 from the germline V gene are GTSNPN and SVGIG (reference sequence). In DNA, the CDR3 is TGTGCCTGGAGTGTATACGGTTCGGGCAATCAGCCCCAGCATTTT. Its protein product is CAWSVYGSGNQPQHF.

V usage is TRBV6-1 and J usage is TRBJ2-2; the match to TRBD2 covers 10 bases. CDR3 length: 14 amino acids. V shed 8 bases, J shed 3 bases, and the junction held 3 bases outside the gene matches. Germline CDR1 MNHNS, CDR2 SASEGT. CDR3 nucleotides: TGTGCCAGCGAAGCGGGAGGGCACACCGGGGAGCTGTTTTTT. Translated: CASEAGGHTGELFF.

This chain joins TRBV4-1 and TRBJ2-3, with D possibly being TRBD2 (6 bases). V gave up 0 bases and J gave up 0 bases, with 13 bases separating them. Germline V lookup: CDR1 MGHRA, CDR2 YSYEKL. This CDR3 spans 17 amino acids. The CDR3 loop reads CASSQERRGASTDTQYF. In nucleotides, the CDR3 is TGCGCCAGCAGCCAAGAAAGGCGCGGGGCAAGCACAGATACGCAGTATTTT.